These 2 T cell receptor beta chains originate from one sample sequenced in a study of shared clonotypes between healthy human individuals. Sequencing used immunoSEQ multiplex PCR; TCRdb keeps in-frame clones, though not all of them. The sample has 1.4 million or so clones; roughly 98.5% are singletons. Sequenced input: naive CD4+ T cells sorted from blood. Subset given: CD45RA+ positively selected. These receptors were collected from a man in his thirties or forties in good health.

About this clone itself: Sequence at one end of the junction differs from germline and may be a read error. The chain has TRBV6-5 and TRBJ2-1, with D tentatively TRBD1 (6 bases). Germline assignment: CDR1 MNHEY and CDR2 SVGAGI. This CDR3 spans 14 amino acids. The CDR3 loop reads CASTRDNPYSEQFF. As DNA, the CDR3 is TGTGCCAGTACCAGGGACAACCCCTACAGTGAGCAGTTCTTC.

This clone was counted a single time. The CDR3 protein is CASSPPRARKETQYF. The CDR3 DNA reads TGTGCCAGCTCACCTCCCAGAGCTAGGAAAGAGACCCAGTACTTC. The rearrangement joins TRBV18 to TRBJ2-5, with D hard to call. The ends were cut back, 3 bases at V and 3 bases at J, with 14 bases in the middle. This CDR3 is 15 amino acids long. Per germline, CDR1 KGHSH and CDR2 LQKENI.